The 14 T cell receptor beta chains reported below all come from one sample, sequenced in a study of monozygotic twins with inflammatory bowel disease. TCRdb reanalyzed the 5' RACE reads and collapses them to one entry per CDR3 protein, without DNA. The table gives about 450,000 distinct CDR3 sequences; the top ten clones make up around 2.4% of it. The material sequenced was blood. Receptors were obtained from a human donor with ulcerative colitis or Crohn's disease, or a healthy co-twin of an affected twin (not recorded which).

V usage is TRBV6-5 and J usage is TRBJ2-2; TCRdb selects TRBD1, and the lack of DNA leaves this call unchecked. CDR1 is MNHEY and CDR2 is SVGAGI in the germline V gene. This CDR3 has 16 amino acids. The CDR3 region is CASSYSGIPGTGELFF.

CDR3 region: CASSLWGSAGGTYNEQFF. V is TRBV5-1 and J is TRBJ2-1; the TCRdb call, TRBD1, lacks DNA for checking. The CDR3 spans 18 residues. Germline V CDR1 and CDR2: SGHRS, YFSETQ.

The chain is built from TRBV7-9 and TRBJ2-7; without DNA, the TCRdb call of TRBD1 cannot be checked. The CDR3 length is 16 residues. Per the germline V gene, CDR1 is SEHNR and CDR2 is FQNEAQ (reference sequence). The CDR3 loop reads CASSLIGQTPTYEQYF.

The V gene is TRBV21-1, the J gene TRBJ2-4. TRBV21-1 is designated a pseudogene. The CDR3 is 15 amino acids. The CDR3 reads CASNDGGVAKNIQYF.

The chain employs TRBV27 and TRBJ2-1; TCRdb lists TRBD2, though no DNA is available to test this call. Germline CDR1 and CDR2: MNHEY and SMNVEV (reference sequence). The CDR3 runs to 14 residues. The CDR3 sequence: CASSFTGANNEQFF.

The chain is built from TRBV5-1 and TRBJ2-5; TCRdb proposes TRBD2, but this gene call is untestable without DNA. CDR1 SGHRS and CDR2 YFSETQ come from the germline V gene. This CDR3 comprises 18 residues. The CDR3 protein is CASSFIVGTSGDQETQYF.

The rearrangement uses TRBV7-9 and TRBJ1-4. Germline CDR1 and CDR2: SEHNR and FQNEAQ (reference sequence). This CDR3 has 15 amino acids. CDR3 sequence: CASSLGVSTNEKLFF.

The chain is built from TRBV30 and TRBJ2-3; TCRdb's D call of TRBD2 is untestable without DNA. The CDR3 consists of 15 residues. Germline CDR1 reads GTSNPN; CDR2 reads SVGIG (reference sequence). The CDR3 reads CAWSLKREGRDTQYF.

CDR3: CASSARQETQYF. This chain connects TRBV5-1 to TRBJ2-5. Germline lookup yields CDR1 SGHRS and CDR2 YFSETQ. CDR3 length equals 12 residues. Full variable domain (outside the CDR3, taken from reference TRBV5-1 and TRBJ2-5): KAGVTQTPRYLIKTRGQQVTLSCSPISGHRSVSWYQQTPGQGLQFLFEYFSETQRNKGNFPGRFSGRQFSNSRSEMNVSTLELGDSALYLCASSARQETQYFGPGTRLLVL.

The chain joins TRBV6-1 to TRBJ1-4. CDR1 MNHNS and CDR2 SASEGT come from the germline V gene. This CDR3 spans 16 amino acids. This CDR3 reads CASSLRAQSPNEKLFF.

The CDR3 sequence: CAWGNGETQYF. The V gene is TRBV30, the J gene TRBJ2-5. CDR1 is GTSNPN, CDR2 SVGIG, per germline (reference sequence). This CDR3 is built from 11 residues.

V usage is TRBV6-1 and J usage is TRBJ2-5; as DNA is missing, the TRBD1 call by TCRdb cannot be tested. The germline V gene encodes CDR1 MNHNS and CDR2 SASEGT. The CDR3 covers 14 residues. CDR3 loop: CASTPRGGQETQYF.

Here the CDR3 reads CASSLGRAGSQPQHF. The chain recombines TRBV5-6 with TRBJ1-5; with no DNA, the TCRdb D assignment of TRBD1 cannot be verified. The CDR3 has 15 residues. The V gene's germline CDR1 is SGHDT and CDR2 YYEEEE.

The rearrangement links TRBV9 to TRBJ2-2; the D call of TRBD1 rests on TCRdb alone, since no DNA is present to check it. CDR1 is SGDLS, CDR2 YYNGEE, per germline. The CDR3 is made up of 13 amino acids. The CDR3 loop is CASSAGGSGELFF. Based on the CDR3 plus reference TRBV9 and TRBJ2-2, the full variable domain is DSGVTQTPKHLITATGQRVTLRCSPRSGDLSVYWYQQSLDQGLQFLIQYYNGEERAKGNILERFSAQQFPDLHSELNLSSLELGDSALYFCASSAGGSGELFFGEGSRLTVL.